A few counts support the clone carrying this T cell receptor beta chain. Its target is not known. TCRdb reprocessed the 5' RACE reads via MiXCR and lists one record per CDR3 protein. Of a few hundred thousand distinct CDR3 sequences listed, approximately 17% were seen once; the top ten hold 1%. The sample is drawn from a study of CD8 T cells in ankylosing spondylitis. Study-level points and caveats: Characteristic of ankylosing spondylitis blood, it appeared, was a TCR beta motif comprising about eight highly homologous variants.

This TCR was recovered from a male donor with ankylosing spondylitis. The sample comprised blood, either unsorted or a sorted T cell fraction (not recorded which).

The CDR3 here is CASSPQGAMSNQPQHF. The CDR3 DNA reads as TGTGCCAGCTCACCACAAGGGGCCATGAGCAATCAGCCCCAGCATTTT. J is TRBJ1-5 and V is TRBV18, with D perhaps matching TRBD1 (5 bases). V lost 1 base and J lost 1, with 11 bases in between. The CDR3 runs to 16 residues. Per germline, CDR1 KGHSH and CDR2 LQKENI. The full variable domain, its missing parts supplied by reference TRBV18 and TRBJ1-5, is NAGVMQNPRHLVRRRGQEARLRCSPMKGHSHVYWYRQLPEEGLKFMVYLQKENIIDESGMPKERFSAEFPKEGPSILRIQQVVRGDSAAYFCASSPQGAMSNQPQHFGDGTRLSIL.